This T cell receptor (beta chain) was sequenced for a study of cytomegalovirus exposure and HLA in healthy donors (dated 2017 in TCRdb). Background on the whole study: An earlier analysis of approximately 600 of the donors reported 276 Gb of sequence data and 117 million unique TCR beta sequences from approximately 180 million T cells. Every discovery cohort repertoire had been produced on one sequencing platform. The aim of the study was to test whether cataloging public T cell receptors could identify signatures of past pathogen exposure. Roughly 290 gigabases of sequencing data and approximately 91 million unique TCR sequences made up an early release that covered roughly 670 HLA-typed donors. Genome-wide SNP genotypes for about 65% of the roughly 670 donors were used in a later genetic analysis, which treated that subset as a discovery cohort. The number of typed donors differed by locus: about 620-630 for A, B, C, DRB1 and DQB1; some 540 for DQA1; some 590 for DPA1; and around 470 for DPB1. The study profiled the T cell repertoires of about 720 subjects by immunosequencing and related them to cytomegalovirus serostatus. To predict cytomegalovirus infection status, the study brought together high-throughput TCR immunosequencing, statistical association of individual TCRs with disease status, and machine learning. An earlier analysis of approximately 630 of the donors applied high-throughput TCR beta sequencing to assess whether each TCR beta V gene segment acted as functional or pseudogenic. The genetic ancestry cluster associated with self-reported Caucasian donors included approximately 85% of the approximately 410 genotyped donors. The later analysis used no new phenotypic data to find candidate immune exposures, relying instead on TCR beta sequences and their occurrence across donors. Besides the first cohort of hundreds of subjects, a separate validation cohort made up of over a hundred different subjects was used. Both class I and class II loci were covered by HLA typing, at four-digit resolution. Donor age, sex, ethnicity and CMV serostatus were compiled alongside the repertoire data. A later analysis re-analyzed previously published TCR beta repertoires from approximately 700 donors and added high-resolution HLA genotyping to study TCR occurrence patterns. Across under 500 genotyped donors of the cohort, an average of about 240,000 unique TCR beta nucleotide sequences per donor were sequenced, and roughly a sixth of those sequences were non-productive. Roughly 5 DR-DQ haplotypes were handled as single units for association and clustering, since linkage in the cohort was strong.

Libraries were built with the immunoSEQ multiplex PCR assay. A mixture of 60 forward primers for TCR Vbeta segments and 13 reverse primers for TCR Jbeta segments was used in the multiplex PCR. Amplification of the CDR3 region of rearranged TCR beta genes was performed with a multiplex PCR assay on genomic DNA. The Illumina HiSeq System was used to sequence the amplified TCR beta libraries as 87-base-pair reads. The authors' analysis ran thus. A later analysis counted approximately 74 million unique TCR beta chains across the 666 repertoires, and approximately 11 million of these chains were shared by at least two donors. A nearest-neighbor algorithm error-corrected the raw reads and collapsed the reads into unique sequences, merging closely related sequences to remove PCR and sequencing errors. Alignment of CDR3 sequences to IMGT reference sequences was used to assign V, D and J gene segments. For a sequence to be retained, a match of at least six nucleotides to both a V gene segment and a J gene segment was required. Rearrangements were classified as productive when the CDR3 lacked stop codons and remained in frame with V and J, and all other rearrangements were classified as non-productive. Following IMGT convention, CDR3 was defined as the stretch from the second conserved V-encoded cysteine to the conserved J-encoded phenylalanine. The earlier analysis of about 500 of the donors excluded sequences that lacked an unambiguous match to a single V gene segment. In an earlier analysis of 587 of the donors, a V segment was called functional when productive rearrangements were above 56.7%, and segregating when the standard deviation between donors exceeded 5%. A statistical classification framework was developed to diagnose cytomegalovirus status using the catalog of TCR beta chain sequences. In a later analysis, V and J genes were assigned by comparing TCR nucleotide sequences against IMGT/GENE-DB human TR gene sequences. In a later analysis, CDR3 sequences and most-parsimonious VDJ recombination scenarios were assigned using the TCRdist pipeline. In a later analysis, every TCR beta chain was defined by the combination of its CDR3 amino acid sequence and its V-gene family, and reads without a unique V-gene family were dropped. As a way to deal with suspected cross-contamination and a sequencing artifact, a later analysis dropped 450 to 600 nucleotide sequences that were highly shared and had low generation probability. A later analysis calculated a clonal expansion index for each public chain from normalized within-repertoire ranks of inferred template counts. In a later analysis, generation probabilities were computed with a VDJ recombination model fitted to out-of-frame rearrangements, and the resulting probabilities were checked against IGoR. Hypergeometric tests were used in a later analysis to score TCR-TCR, TCR-HLA and TCR-CMV co-occurrence, with a repertoire-size bias correction applied to the TCR pairs. A later analysis estimated false discovery rates by permuting HLA or CMV assignments 20 times. In a later analysis, co-occurring TCRs were grouped with DBSCAN, and TCRdist sequence similarity was added when clustering was performed within HLA-allele-positive subsets. For co-occurrence clustering, repertoires with fewer than 30,000 or more than 120,000 public chains were excluded, along with roughly 5 repertoires with anomalous nucleotide sharing. Drawn from immuneACCESS, this table holds only the in-frame rearrangements with V and J called that TCRdb kept. Clones are partly lost; checked studies trace under half to an unresolved V gene and leave the rest unexplained. V and J calls and clone size are given by that table; D and trimming were obtained from the DNA. The sample profile shows some 130,000 clones; more than 70% of them were found once. The ten largest clones add up to about 3.1% of the sample.

In total, around 600 healthy bone marrow donors made up the cohort. Cohort members were all nominally healthy when sampled, although unrecorded immune exposures were likely present. The donor tested CMV seronegative and was one of the 352 seronegative cohort members. Each donor provided a peripheral blood sample, and peripheral blood mononuclear cells were used for TCR beta sequencing. Genomic DNA was extracted from the blood cell samples with the Qiagen DNeasy Blood Extraction Kit. Remarks on this clone: Its antigen remains unidentified. The input lacks base qualities; no much larger clone sits a single base away.

Summary of the overall study and its limitations: Correlated functional status among segregating V segments might reflect linkage disequilibrium, but an unknown experimental factor could not be ruled out. The only immune exposure information available for the cohort was CMV serostatus. The authors suggested that the approach could potentially be extended to other disease states and immunological phenotypes. The study listed 150 to 200 TCR beta chains as associated with cytomegalovirus. An association between a missense DCLRE1C variant and V-gene and J-gene trimming of TCR beta chains was found in a later genetic analysis and replicated in an independent cohort. According to a later analysis, parvovirus B19, influenza, CMV and Epstein-Barr virus appeared linked to several top co-occurrence clusters. When HLA alleles, especially DR and DQ, strongly co-occurred, attributing TCR associations to individual alleles was difficult. Compared with equally common non-associated chains, HLA-associated TCR beta chains in a later analysis were more clonally expanded and had lower generation probabilities. A later analysis found that most CMV-associated TCR beta chains appeared HLA-restricted, with HLA associations seemingly driven largely by CMV exposure. In a later analysis, the rate of TCR association differed among HLA loci, with DRB1 alleles having the most associated TCRs and HLA-C alleles having the fewest. The sequencing pipeline was judged likely to have produced a cluster of highly shared sequence variants as a technical artifact. An earlier analysis of roughly 570 of the donors showed that most TCR beta V segments appeared in productive rearrangements either about 87% or about 30% of the time, which broadly matched IMGT annotations. In a later genetic analysis, fewer N-insertions in productive TCRs were reported among donors in an Asian-associated ancestry cluster than the roughly 670-donor mean. In vitro tests confirmed that a few of the cytomegalovirus-associated TCR beta chains recognize cytomegalovirus antigens. Sequencing depth was assumed to be roughly uniform across donors in the presence/absence analyses, though that assumption may not hold. A further reported finding was that TCR beta sequences accurately predicted the HLA-A and HLA-B alleles for most subjects in the first cohort. Because some donors lacked HLA typing at each locus, the association tests relied only on the typed subset. Specific HLA alleles were associated with 15,000 to 20,000 TCR beta sequences at a false discovery rate of 0.05 in a later analysis. The classifier was reported to diagnose cytomegalovirus status with high specificity and sensitivity in both the original and validation cohorts. The earlier analysis of a few hundred of the donors excluded approximately 15 rarely observed V segments, including chromosome 9 orphons, because counts were too low. Some IMGT-functional V segments, including TRBV6-2 and TRBV6-3, could not be distinguished by the 87-base-pair reads and were therefore excluded. While some public TCRs were present in many individuals, most TCR sequences turned up only very rarely across donors. Only TCR beta chains were sequenced in this cohort, and the absence of alpha or paired-chain data limited detectable features.

V lost 2 bases and J lost 3 bases; the stretch between them is 13 bases long. CDR1 is given as SGDLS and CDR2 as YYNGEE, both from the germline V gene. The CDR3 contains 15 residues, cysteine and phenylalanine counted. Only the CDR3 region is kept as DNA, spanning 45 bases read in frame from base 1. Material for sequencing was PBMCs. Rearrangement joined TRBV9 to TRBJ2-3, with TRBD1 as a weak D call on 5 bases. The receptor was isolated from a man aged 35 to 55 in good health and CMV-seronegative. The CDR3 region reads CASSVGQGSTDTQYF. The nucleotide sequence is given as TGTGCCAGCAGCGTGGGGCAGGGATCAACAGATACGCAGTATTTT. The CDR3 plus the reference TRBV9 and TRBJ2-3 genes for the other parts give the full variable domain: DSGVTQTPKHLITATGQRVTLRCSPRSGDLSVYWYQQSLDQGLQFLIQYYNGEERAKGNILERFSAQQFPDLHSELNLSSLELGDSALYFCASSVGQGSTDTQYFGPGTRLTVL.